A selection of T cell receptor beta chains follows, all from one sample in a study of immune heterogeneity within non-small cell lung tumors. TCRdb itself ran the multiplex PCR reads through MiXCR, one entry per CDR3 protein. This sample has 4,500 or so distinct CDR3 sequences, with approximately 33% found just once. Source material: lung tumor tissue. These receptor sequences come from a woman aged 45-65 years with non-small cell lung cancer. Each CDR3 is given with its conserved first and last residue. A D gene is named only where the DNA matches it firmly. A clone size is listed for some rows: how often the clone was seen (once, few, many), or a class if it is expanded.

TRBV30	14	-	TRBJ1-1	medium-sized	CAWSVKNPGTEAFF	TGTGCCTGGAGTGTAAAAAATCCGGGCACTGAAGCTTTCTTT
TRBV4-1	15	TRBD1	TRBJ2-7	medium-sized	CASSQTGTAAYEQYF	TGCGCCAGCAGCCAAACCGGGACAGCAGCCTACGAGCAGTACTTC
TRBV6-1	13	-	TRBJ1-1	few	CASSRTVNTEAFF	TGTGCCAGCAGCCGGACAGTGAACACTGAAGCTTTCTTT
TRBV2	16	TRBD2	TRBJ2-2	medium-sized	CASSEGRGAGTGELFF	TGTGCCAGCAGTGAAGGGCGGGGGGCTGGCACCGGGGAGCTGTTTTTT
TRBV5-1	14	-	TRBJ2-2	medium-sized	CASSLRGVSGELFF	TGCGCCAGCAGCCTCAGGGGGGTGAGCGGGGAGCTGTTTTTT
TRBV19	12	-	TRBJ2-3	medium-sized	CATLGSAGTQYF	TGTGCCACCCTAGGATCCGCGGGTACGCAGTATTTT
TRBV10-3	15	-	TRBJ1-1	-	CAISESSFGSTEAFF	TGTGCCATCAGTGAGTCGTCGTTTGGGAGCACTGAAGCTTTCTTT
TRBV7-9	15	-	TRBJ1-2	medium-sized	CASSPQAGVNYGYTF	TGTGCCAGCAGCCCCCAGGCAGGGGTTAACTATGGCTACACCTTC
TRBV11-2	19	-	TRBJ1-1	few	CASTALGRGALQVGTEAFF	TGTGCCAGCACCGCCCTCGGGAGAGGAGCCCTTCAGGTGGGCACTGAAGCTTTCTTT
TRBV11-3	14	-	TRBJ2-5	-	CASSVGRPQETQYF	TGTGCCAGCAGCGTGGGACGGCCACAAGAGACCCAGTACTTC
TRBV14	15	-	TRBJ2-2	medium-sized	CASSPIATSTGELFF	TGTGCCAGCAGCCCCATAGCCACTAGCACCGGGGAGCTGTTTTTT
TRBV20-1	12	-	TRBJ2-1	once	CSATGVNNEQFF	TGCAGTGCTACGGGAGTAAACAATGAGCAGTTCTTC
TRBV9	16	TRBD2	TRBJ2-5	-	CASSAAGTSSGQTQYF	TGTGCCAGCAGCGCGGCCGGGACTAGCTCTGGACAGACCCAGTACTTC
TRBV11-3	13	-	TRBJ2-1	few	CASSPGRMNEQFF	TGTGCCAGCAGCCCCGGGAGAATGAATGAGCAGTTCTTC
TRBV20-1	15	TRBD2	TRBJ2-7	-	CSGGPTSGSSYEQYF	TGCAGTGGTGGCCCGACTAGCGGGAGCTCCTACGAGCAGTACTTC
TRBV7-9	16	-	TRBJ2-1	-	CASSLVGGGPYNEQSF	TGTGCCAGCAGCTTAGTGGGAGGGGGTCCCTACAATGAGCAGTCCTTC
TRBV27	13	-	TRBJ2-7	medium-sized	CASSLLPSYEQYF	TGTGCCAGCAGTTTACTCCCTTCTTACGAGCAGTACTTC
TRBV6-2/TRBV6-3	14	-	TRBJ2-7	medium-sized	CASRDSLAPYEQYF	TGTGCCAGCAGGGACAGCTTGGCTCCTTACGAGCAGTACTTC
TRBV24-1	16	TRBD2	TRBJ2-1	-	CATGDFAGDLGNEQFF	TGTGCCACCGGTGATTTCGCGGGGGACTTGGGGAATGAGCAGTTCTTC
TRBV20-1	14	TRBD1	TRBJ1-5	medium-sized	CSAGVNRGNQPQHF	TGCAGTGCTGGGGTGAACAGGGGTAATCAGCCCCAGCATTTT
TRBV28	14	-	TRBJ1-1	medium-sized	CASSTHSRNTEAFF	TGTGCCAGCAGCACACACTCCCGGAACACTGAAGCTTTCTTT
TRBV9	17	-	TRBJ1-3	-	CASSVGLLASSGNTIYF	TGTGCCAGCAGCGTAGGTTTGCTGGCCTCCTCTGGAAACACCATATATTTT
TRBV4-1	17	TRBD2	TRBJ2-3	few	CASSQPTGGALRDTQYF	TGCGCCAGCAGCCAGCCGACGGGAGGGGCTCTTAGGGATACGCAGTATTTT
TRBV7-2	14	-	TRBJ1-2	few	CASSSPEGNYGYTF	TGTGCCAGCAGCTCCCCCGAGGGGAACTATGGCTACACCTTC
TRBV7-6	13	TRBD1	TRBJ2-3	few	CASSLGPGGTQYF	TGTGCCAGCAGCTTAGGGCCAGGGGGAACGCAGTATTTT
TRBV28	13	-	TRBJ2-7	medium-sized	CASSKYTEYEQYF	TGTGCCAGCAGCAAATATACTGAGTACGAGCAGTACTTC
TRBV7-9	17	-	TRBJ2-2	-	CASSHPTRGANTGEVFF	TGTGCCAGCAGCCATCCAACTAGAGGTGCGAACACCGGGGAGGTGTTTTTT
TRBV20-1	22	TRBD2	TRBJ2-7	medium-sized	CSARTDRESYSWTSGNDDEQYF	TGCAGTGCTAGAACCGACAGGGAAAGCTATTCTTGGACTAGCGGGAACGACGACGAGCAGTACTTC
TRBV5-1	16	-	TRBJ2-6	-	CASTTGGGSGANVLTF	TGCGCCAGCACCACAGGGGGGGGGTCTGGGGCCAACGTCCTGACTTTC
TRBV5-6	14	-	TRBJ1-5	-	CASSLRAPGSPQHF	TGTGCCAGCAGCTTAAGAGCCCCGGGGTCGCCCCAGCATTTT
TRBV5-1	15	TRBD1	TRBJ2-7	medium-sized	CASSYRDSLPYEQYF	TGCGCCAGCAGCTACCGGGACAGCCTACCCTACGAGCAGTACTTC
TRBV5-5	19	TRBD1	TRBJ1-1	-	CASSWRSYRDSGILSEAFF	TGTGCCAGCAGCTGGAGGTCCTACCGGGACAGCGGCATTTTGTCTGAAGCTTTCTTT
TRBV6-1	15	-	TRBJ2-3	-	CASSEEQGSTDTQYF	TGTGCCAGCAGTGAGGAGCAGGGGAGCACAGATACGCAGTATTTT
TRBV24-1	13	TRBD2	TRBJ2-3	-	CATRTSGTDTQYF	TGTGCCACCAGAACTAGCGGCACAGATACGCAGTATTTT
TRBV4-1	14	TRBD1	TRBJ2-7	medium-sized	CASSQPGTGGEQYF	TGCGCCAGCAGCCAACCCGGGACAGGGGGCGAGCAGTACTTC
TRBV6-1	16	-	TRBJ2-7	-	CASSETPGLGSYEQYF	TGTGCCAGCAGTGAAACCCCGGGACTTGGATCCTACGAGCAGTACTTC
TRBV6-1	18	TRBD2	TRBJ2-3	medium-sized	CASSDLGSGRTSTDTQYF	TGTGCCAGCAGTGACTTAGGGAGCGGGAGGACTAGCACAGATACGCAGTATTTT
TRBV6-1	12	-	TRBJ1-2	medium-sized	CATKQNLYGYTF	TGTGCCACCAAACAGAATCTCTATGGCTACACCTTC
TRBV3-1	14	TRBD1	TRBJ1-1	few	CASSHVSTGGVAFF	TGTGCCAGCAGCCATGTCTCGACAGGGGGTGTAGCTTTCTTT
TRBV6-9	15	-	TRBJ1-6	-	CASSYRDFAISPLHF	TGTGCCAGCAGTTACCGGGACTTCGCGATATCACCCCTCCACTTT
TRBV5-6	15	TRBD1	TRBJ1-2	-	CASSLGQGRRAGYTF	TGTGCCAGCAGCTTGGGACAGGGTAGGAGAGCTGGCTACACCTTC
TRBV27	15	-	TRBJ1-6	medium-sized	CASSARDFAISPLHF	TGTGCCAGCAGTGCCCGGGACTTCGCGATATCACCCCTCCACTTT
TRBV3-1	18	-	TRBJ2-1	-	CASSLLGYSGLPNNEQFF	TGTGCCAGCAGCCTTTTAGGATACTCGGGTTTACCTAACAATGAGCAGTTCTTC
TRBV2	14	TRBD1	TRBJ1-4	-	CASRPTGPIEKLFF	TGTGCCAGCAGACCGACAGGGCCAATTGAAAAACTGTTTTTT
TRBV27	15	-	TRBJ2-1	-	CASSLSRRVLNEQFF	TGTGCCAGCAGTTTATCAAGGAGAGTGCTCAATGAGCAGTTCTTC
TRBV28	11	-	TRBJ1-2	-	CASSLTGRRLF	TGTGCCAGCAGTCTCACGGGACGGAGACTCTTC
TRBV19	16	TRBD2	TRBJ2-5	-	CASTPLFGGAQETQYF	TGTGCCAGTACCCCTTTATTCGGGGGGGCGCAAGAGACCCAGTACTTC
TRBV7-2	16	-	TRBJ2-3	once	CASSWTPLPSTDTQYF	TGTGCCAGCAGCTGGACTCCCCTTCCCAGCACAGATACGCAGTATTTT
TRBV20-1	16	TRBD1	TRBJ1-4	medium-sized	CSARSYLDRGNEKLFF	TGCAGTGCTAGGTCCTATCTAGACAGGGGGAATGAAAAACTGTTTTTT
TRBV20-1	13	TRBD2	TRBJ2-7	medium-sized	CSARRGGVNEQYF	TGCAGTGCTAGGCGGGGGGGTGTAAACGAGCAGTACTTC
TRBV4-2	18	-	TRBJ2-5	few	CASSQEQPKTRVLRTQYF	TGTGCCAGCAGCCAAGAGCAACCCAAAACCCGGGTCCTCCGGACCCAGTACTTC
TRBV4-1	15	-	TRBJ2-1	-	CASSHPLRADNEQFF	TGCGCCAGCAGCCACCCCTTACGGGCGGACAATGAGCAGTTCTTC
TRBV7-9	14	-	TRBJ1-6	-	CASRTEGANSPLHF	TGTGCCAGCCGGACAGAGGGCGCTAATTCACCCCTCCACTTT
TRBV5-6	15	-	TRBJ2-1	medium-sized	CASTPTFGAYNEQFF	TGTGCCAGCACCCCGACGTTCGGGGCCTACAATGAGCAGTTCTTC
TRBV11-3	12	-	TRBJ2-1	few	CASSTQPTGQFF	TGTGCCAGCAGCACACAACCCACAGGGCAGTTCTTC